A selection of T cell receptor beta chains follows, all from one sample in a study of monozygotic twins with inflammatory bowel disease. TCRdb re-called the 5' RACE reads; one entry per CDR3 protein, DNA not given. The specimen's table records about 210,000 distinct CDR3 sequences. The specimen was blood. The receptor source for this set is a human donor with ulcerative colitis or Crohn's disease, or a healthy co-twin of an affected twin (not recorded which). CDR3s include the opening cysteine and the closing phenylalanine or tryptophan.

CDR3 length | J gene | V gene | CDR3 protein
17 | TRBJ2-3 | TRBV28 | CASSYGQLPPLADTQYF
14 | TRBJ2-7 | TRBV5-1 | CASSFYREAYEQYF
14 | TRBJ2-7 | TRBV3-1 | CASSQAPGAREQYF
16 | TRBJ2-3 | TRBV12-3/TRBV12-4 | CASSLVGGSPTDTQYF
14 | TRBJ2-1 | TRBV15 | CATSRVSGRNEQFF
13 | TRBJ1-4 | TRBV10-3 | CAISAGLNEKPFF
16 | TRBJ1-5 | TRBV7-2 | CASSFIGGNSNQPQHF
20 | TRBJ2-5 | TRBV6-1 | CASSEGRTSGAQMGWETQYF
13 | TRBJ2-2 | TRBV28 | CASSLDFAGELFF
16 | TRBJ2-1 | TRBV4-3 | CASSHLSVSSYNEQFF
15 | TRBJ1-4 | TRBV24-1 | CATAARAGANEKLFF
12 | TRBJ1-1 | TRBV4-1 | CASSQDLQGAFF
17 | TRBJ2-1 | TRBV7-2 | CASSSPLAKGTYNEQFF
14 | TRBJ1-4 | TRBV25-1 | CASTPGGGREKLFF
16 | TRBJ2-6 | TRBV30 | CAWTRGAGSGANVLTF
18 | TRBJ2-1 | TRBV15 | CATSRSRTSGRGMNEQFF
15 | TRBJ2-1 | TRBV27 | CASSLFVRGYNEQFF
15 | TRBJ2-7 | TRBV3-1 | CASSQAQMGSYEQYF
14 | TRBJ1-5 | TRBV12-3/TRBV12-4 | CASSAGTPDQPQHF
13 | TRBJ2-5 | TRBV24-1 | CATSDSGKETQYF
14 | TRBJ2-2 | TRBV27 | CASSLSTGNGELFF
18 | TRBJ2-2 | TRBV6-2/TRBV6-3 | CASSFTGTGNPDTGELFF
15 | TRBJ1-1 | TRBV5-1 | CASFLMGGRNTEAFF
15 | TRBJ2-1 | TRBV12-3/TRBV12-4 | CASSSLRQGYNEQFF
14 | TRBJ2-3 | TRBV20-1 | CSARVPGSTDTQYF
17 | TRBJ2-5 | TRBV4-1 | CASSQDVWLAGTETQYF
16 | TRBJ1-1 | TRBV12-3/TRBV12-4 | CASSLDRVVRNTEAFF
13 | TRBJ2-7 | TRBV7-8 | CVSSLEGGGEQYF
15 | TRBJ1-4 | TRBV20-1 | CSARGAAGLHEKLFF
14 | TRBJ2-1 | TRBV28 | CASINRGGNNEQFF
12 | TRBJ2-3 | TRBV6-1 | CASSWRTDTQYF
14 | TRBJ2-1 | TRBV7-9 | CASSSRGDYNEQFF
15 | TRBJ1-1 | TRBV4-3 | CASSPRTVLNTEAFF
17 | TRBJ2-2 | TRBV19 | CASSIITGAPNTGELFF
15 | TRBJ2-3 | TRBV12-3/TRBV12-4 | CASSWTSVDTDTQYF
14 | TRBJ2-3 | TRBV20-1 | CSAIRGGLTDTQYF
13 | TRBJ2-7 | TRBV7-2 | CATGTGDPYEQYF
13 | TRBJ2-7 | TRBV28 | CASSWGHRYEQYF
13 | TRBJ1-1 | TRBV6-1 | CATTLESFAEAFF
15 | TRBJ2-2 | TRBV9 | CASSPRDRVWGELFF
12 | TRBJ2-7 | TRBV7-9 | CASSLGRYEQYF
16 | TRBJ2-7 | TRBV18 | CASSPLRRSSSYEQYF
15 | TRBJ2-1 | TRBV24-1 | CATSESSGTHNEQFF
15 | TRBJ2-2 | TRBV12-3/TRBV12-4 | CASTPGQGATGELFF
13 | TRBJ1-4 | TRBV6-5 | CASSLRVGEKLFF
14 | TRBJ2-7 | TRBV12-3/TRBV12-4 | CASSLTSPSYEQYF
17 | TRBJ1-1 | TRBV6-1 | CASPKGGAWGLNTEAFF
17 | TRBJ2-3 | TRBV4-1 | CASSHSRLAGTTDTQYF
16 | TRBJ2-1 | TRBV14 | CASSQVRGRTYNEQFF
17 | TRBJ2-2 | TRBV6-5 | CASSNRGAHLNTGELFF
13 | TRBJ1-1 | TRBV6-6 | CASSYSGVTEAFF